The 19 T cell receptor beta chains below all came from one sample that was sequenced in a study of human T cells and chemical hapten exposure. Time point meaning: patch test 1, 2 weeks after DPC sensitization. The treatment was: therapeutic diphenylcyclopropenone sensitization with weekly scalp DPC. MiXCR was run by TCRdb on the RACE reads, yielding one entry per CDR3 protein. The sample has about 360,000 distinct CDR3 sequences, about 7% seen once. This specimen consisted of whole blood, obtained in connection with sensitization to the hapten diphenylcyclopropenone (DPC). Receptors were obtained from a woman aged 18 to 35 with alopecia areata. Some clones in this sample may be carry-over from other donors' samples.

This clonotype was seen a few times. The CDR3 nucleotides are TGTGCCAGCAGAAGAGCTAGCGGGACAGGGGCGAATTTCTATGGCTACACCTTC. It is translated as CASRRASGTGANFYGYTF. The chain has TRBV5-4 and TRBJ1-2; TRBD1 matches 10 bases. The germline CDR1 and CDR2 sequences are SGHNT and YYREEE (reference sequence). This CDR3 is built from 18 residues. Trimming at V came to 5 bases and at J to 4 bases, leaving 17 bases not matched to a gene. Variable domain in full (rest from reference TRBV5-4 and TRBJ1-2): ETGVTQSPTHLIKTRGQQVTLRCSSQSGHNTVSWYQQALGQGPQFIFQYYREEENGRGNFPPRFSGLQFPNYSSELNVNALELDDSALYLCASRRASGTGANFYGYTFGSGTRLTVV.

Only a few counts were recorded for this clonotype. The rearrangement links TRBV14 to TRBJ1-2; 7 bases line up with TRBD1. J was trimmed by 6 bases and V by 2 bases; bases with no gene match: 6. Per germline, CDR1 SGHDN and CDR2 FVKESK. This CDR3 is 14 amino acids long. The CDR3 sequence is CASSQLTGTNGYTF. For the CDR3, the DNA is TGTGCCAGCAGCCAACTGACAGGGACGAATGGCTACACCTTC. The full variable domain, in which reference TRBV14 and TRBJ1-2 provide the parts outside the CDR3, is EAGVTQFPSHSVIEKGQTVTLRCDPISGHDNLYWYRRVMGKEIKFLLHFVKESKQDESGMPNNRFLAERTGGTYSTLKVQPAELEDSGVYFCASSQLTGTNGYTFGSGTRLTVV.

The J gene is TRBJ2-6, the V gene TRBV5-1; 7 bases map to TRBD1. This CDR3 has 17 residues. The junction had 4 bases not matched to a gene; V was cut back by 0 bases and J by 1 base. The germline CDR1 and CDR2 sequences are SGHRS and YFSETQ. CDR3 DNA: TGCGCCAGCAGCTTGGTAGGACAGGTATCTGGGGCCAACGTCCTGACTTTC. Translated, it gives CASSLVGQVSGANVLTF. The full variable domain, in which reference TRBV5-1 and TRBJ2-6 provide the parts outside the CDR3, is KAGVTQTPRYLIKTRGQQVTLSCSPISGHRSVSWYQQTPGQGLQFLFEYFSETQRNKGNFPGRFSGRQFSNSRSEMNVSTLELGDSALYLCASSLVGQVSGANVLTFGAGSRLTVL.

This chain links TRBV6-2 or TRBV6-3 with TRBJ1-6, with D possibly being TRBD1 (5 bases). Trimming took off 0 bases at V and 6 bases at J, with 24 bases between the two ends. The germline V gene has CDR1 MNHEY and CDR2 SVGEGT. The CDR3 loop spans 20 amino acids. CDR3 residues: CASSYSTGKRDRLSNSPLHF. The CDR3 DNA follows: TGTGCCAGCAGTTACTCGACGGGAAAAAGAGACAGACTTTCTAATTCACCCCTCCACTTT.

As concerns this clonotype: Relative to the germline gene, one junction end is altered; a read error may explain this. The chain has TRBV27 and TRBJ2-5; 10 bases fit TRBD1. The CDR3 length is 18 residues. Germline-derived CDR1 and CDR2 are MNHEY and SMNVEV (reference sequence). The DNA for the CDR3 is TGTGCTAGCAGTTTTCTGGGACAGGGGTCCGCGGGGGTAGAGACCCAGTACTTC. It translates to CASSFLGQGSAGVETQYF.

This clonotype has at least ten counts. The CDR3 DNA sequence: TGTGCCAGTACCCAAGAGTCTGTTCGGGATACGCAGTATTTT. It translates to CASTQESVRDTQYF. This chain joins TRBV7-9 and TRBJ2-3, with unresolved D. CDR3 length equals 14 residues. In germline, CDR1 is SEHNR, CDR2 FQNEAQ (reference sequence). V lost 9 bases, J lost 6 bases, and 19 bases lay in between. Together with reference TRBV7-9 and TRBJ2-3, the CDR3 gives the full variable domain: DTGVSQNPRHKITKRGQNVTFRCDPISEHNRLYWYRQTLGQGPEFLTYFQNEAQLEKSRLLSDRFSAERPKGSFSTLEIQRTEQGDSAMYLCASTQESVRDTQYFGPGTRLTVL.

Only a few counts were recorded for this clonotype. The rearrangement links TRBV12-3 or TRBV12-4 to TRBJ2-6; 8 bases line up with TRBD1. The CDR3 spans 17 residues. J was trimmed by 0 bases and V by 5 bases; bases with no gene match: 6. CDR3 sequence: CASSLAGQASGANVLTF. CDR3 bases: TGTGCCAGCAGTCTGGCGGGACAGGCCTCTGGGGCCAACGTCCTGACTTTC.

This clonotype was recorded at least ten times. This rearrangement joins TRBV3-1 to TRBJ2-3; D perhaps matches TRBD2 (5 bases). Trimming shortened V by 4 bases and J by 1 base, and 12 bases separated the two germline ends. The CDR3 consists of 15 residues. Germline V gene sequence: CDR1 LGHDT, CDR2 YNNKEL (reference sequence). CDR3: CASSPVGSGTDTQYF. In nucleotides, the CDR3 is TGTGCCAGCAGCCCTGTCGGTAGCGGCACAGATACGCAGTATTTT.

This clonotype has a count of ten or more. The rearrangement joins TRBV20-1 to TRBJ2-7; 11 bases map to TRBD2. Germline loops: CDR1 DFQATT, CDR2 SNEGSKA (reference sequence). J gave up 7 bases and V 3 bases, and 8 bases lay outside the gene matches. The CDR3 consists of 14 residues. CDR3 amino acids: CSASYLAGGGEQYF. The CDR3 nucleotides are TGCAGTGCTAGCTATCTAGCGGGGGGCGGGGAGCAGTACTTC.

The J gene is TRBJ2-7, the V gene TRBV5-6, with 7 bases identical to TRBD1. This CDR3 has 15 residues. The ends lost 4 bases at V and 0 bases at J; junction bases unmatched: 7. Germline loops: CDR1 SGHDT, CDR2 YYEEEE. In DNA, the CDR3 is TGTGCCAGCAGCGCGCCCGGGACAGTCTCCTACGAGCAGTACTTC. It codes for CASSAPGTVSYEQYF.

This clonotype was detected many times. The CDR3 coding sequence is TGTGCCAGCAGTTTTGAGGGGCCTCGCACAGATACGCAGTATTTT. Encoded protein: CASSFEGPRTDTQYF. The genes are TRBV27 and TRBJ2-3; the D call may be TRBD1 or TRBD2 (5 bases each). CDR1 and CDR2 from the germline V gene are MNHEY and SMNVEV (reference sequence). The V end was cut by 3 bases, the J end by 1 base, with 11 bases between. This CDR3 region has 15 residues.

This clonotype showed up many times. The CDR3 spells CASSPFPGQVVGNQPQHF. For the CDR3, the DNA is TGTGCCAGCAGTCCCTTCCCCGGACAGGTTGTAGGCAATCAGCCCCAGCATTTT. The chain is built from TRBV28 and TRBJ1-5; TRBD1 matches at 7 bases. The CDR3 spans 18 residues. Trimming took 5 bases from V and 2 from J; bases not matched to a gene: 15. The germline V gene encodes CDR1 MDHEN and CDR2 SYDVKM.

Many counts were recorded for this clonotype. V and J are TRBV12-3 or TRBV12-4 and TRBJ1-2, with a weak D call TRBD1 (5 bases). The CDR3 runs 15 residues. Trimming stripped 5 bases from V and 4 bases from J, with 17 bases between. This CDR3 reads CASSPAHEGTYGYTF. The CDR3 DNA follows: TGTGCCAGCAGTCCAGCCCACGAGGGGACCTATGGCTACACCTTC.

The V call is TRBV20-1, the J call TRBJ2-2; TRBD1 aligns across 7 bases. The CDR3 contains 14 residues. CDR1 is DFQATT and CDR2 is SNEGSKA in the germline V gene (reference sequence). Unmatched junction bases numbered 5, after V lost 2 bases and J lost 5 bases. The CDR3 loop is CSARLTGRTGELFF. Here the CDR3 DNA reads TGCAGTGCTAGATTGACAGGGCGGACCGGGGAGCTGTTTTTT.

The J gene is TRBJ2-5, the V gene TRBV7-9; 11 bases are shared with TRBD1. The CDR3 has 16 residues. With V trimmed by 4 bases and J by 0 bases, 4 bases remained unmatched. Germline CDR1 is SEHNR and CDR2 is FQNEAQ (reference sequence). The DNA for the CDR3 is TGTGCCAGCAGCTCCTGGGACAGGGGGGACCAAGAGACCCAGTACTTC. It codes for CASSSWDRGDQETQYF.

This clonotype was recorded at least ten times. The V and J genes are TRBV4-3 and TRBJ1-1; 7 nucleotides agree with TRBD1. Trimming at V came to 6 bases and at J to 7 bases, leaving 8 bases not matched to a gene. Germline lookup yields CDR1 LGHNA and CDR2 YSLEER. The CDR3 is made up of 13 amino acids. The CDR3, as DNA: TGCGCCAGCAGGCCGACAGGGCGCCGTGAAGCTTTCTTT. Protein product: CASRPTGRREAFF.

V is TRBV5-1 and J is TRBJ2-7; D might be TRBD1 or TRBD2, each matching 6 bases. V was trimmed by 3 bases and J by 0 bases, leaving 13 bases between them. Germline V gene sequence: CDR1 SGHRS, CDR2 YFSETQ. CDR3 length: 15 residues. The chain's CDR3 is CASSSTGAGSYEQYF. CDR3 nucleotide sequence: TGCGCCAGCAGCTCGACGGGGGCCGGCTCCTACGAGCAGTACTTC.

This rearrangement joins TRBV20-1 to TRBJ2-3; unclear D gene. This CDR3 spans 16 amino acids. CDR1 DFQATT and CDR2 SNEGSKA come from the germline V gene (reference sequence). The V end was cut by 0 bases, the J end by 3 bases, with 16 bases between. CDR3 nucleotides: TGCAGTGCTAGAGATCCCATACCGGACCCGACAGATACGCAGTATTTT. This translates into CSARDPIPDPTDTQYF.

The CDR3 loop reads CAISESSSYEQYF. CDR3 DNA: TGTGCCATCAGTGAGTCGTCTAGCTACGAGCAGTACTTC. V usage is TRBV10-3 and J usage is TRBJ2-7; D gene unclear. The CDR3 totals 13 residues. Deletions cut 0 bases from V and 3 bases from J, with 6 bases between. Germline lookup yields CDR1 ENHRY and CDR2 SYGVKD.